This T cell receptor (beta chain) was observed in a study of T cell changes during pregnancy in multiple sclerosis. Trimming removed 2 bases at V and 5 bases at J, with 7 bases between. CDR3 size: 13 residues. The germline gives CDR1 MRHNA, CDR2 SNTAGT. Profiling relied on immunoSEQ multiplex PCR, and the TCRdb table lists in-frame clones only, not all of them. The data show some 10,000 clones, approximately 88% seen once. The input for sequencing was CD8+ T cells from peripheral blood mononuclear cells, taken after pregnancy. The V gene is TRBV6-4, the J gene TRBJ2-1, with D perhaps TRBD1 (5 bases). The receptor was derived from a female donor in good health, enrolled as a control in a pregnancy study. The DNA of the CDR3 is TGTGCCAGCAGTGACACGGACAACAATGAGCAGTTCTTC. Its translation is CASSDTDNNEQFF.